This entry features one T cell receptor (beta chain) sequence. What it recognizes is unknown. This sample is drawn from a study of shared clonotypes between healthy human individuals. Whole-study findings and limits: Donor scarcity curtailed the genetic and exposure-history diversity represented herein. Specimens sampled were limited to blood, with tissue repertoires likely differing.

The CDR3 extends over 14 amino acids. From germline, CDR1 is SGHAT and CDR2 FQNNGV. The V gene lost 1 base and the J gene lost 3 bases, with 10 bases spanning the gap. Authors' analysis steps: ImmunoSEQ only sent back junction sequences with no quality scores, so filtering was done differently. Assay: immunoSEQ multiplex PCR; the TCRdb copy retains only in-frame clones and omits some. V and J calls and clone size are those listed in that table; D and trimming were worked out from the DNA. The sample lists about 500,000 clones; roughly three quarters were seen once. Sequencing was done on a sample of PBMCs. This TCR was recovered from a woman aged 40 to 50 in good health. Some clones in this sample may be carry-over from other donors' samples. This chain joins TRBV11-2 and TRBJ2-7, with D tentatively TRBD2 (6 bases). CDR3 bases: TGTGCCAGCAGCTTAGGGGCTAGCGACTACGAGCAGTACTTC. Protein sequence: CASSLGASDYEQYF.